In its sample, the clone carrying this T cell receptor (beta chain) was seen a few times. As originally analysed: Reference gene primer amplification yielded estimated nucleated cell counts. Generated by immunoSEQ multiplex PCR, the TCRdb table keeps only in-frame clones and is missing some. V and J calls and clone size follow that table, whereas D and trimming were derived from the DNA. The sample has approximately 150,000 clones, about 79% seen once; the top ten hold approximately 14%. Looked up from germline, CDR1 is SGHTA and CDR2 is FQGNSA. This CDR3 comprises 14 residues. V was cut by 1 base and J by 0 bases, with 6 bases left in between. This sample stems from a study of blood T cell repertoires in COVID-19. On the study more broadly: T cells, B-cell-depleted T cells, or PBMCs supplied cDNA or gDNA.

Symptom resolution, clearance, or two negative PCRs marked donors in Cohort 3 as recovered. This sequence originates from a man aged 45-65 years who had recovered from COVID-19. Sequencing used PBMCs or T cells enriched from blood (not recorded which). The genes are TRBV7-2 and TRBJ1-1; D not resolved. CDR3 coding DNA: TGTGCCAGCAGCTTAGTCGGGATGAACACTGAAGCTTTCTTT. This sequence encodes CASSLVGMNTEAFF.